Below are 25 T cell receptor beta chains sequenced from a single sample in a study of CD8 T cells in Susac syndrome. cDNA came from roughly 0.5 to 1 ug RNA primed by random hexamers. TCRdb reprocessed the immunoSEQ multiplex PCR reads with MiXCR, giving one entry per CDR3 protein. This repertoire shows under 200,000 distinct CDR3 sequences, 75% to 95% found once; its top ten account for about 0.09%. Sequencing was carried out using CD4+ T cells from PBMCs. These receptors came from a human donor with Susac syndrome.

The chain links TRBV6-1 to TRBJ1-4, with 7 bases matching TRBD1. The CDR3 runs 15 residues. CDR1 is MNHNS, CDR2 SASEGT, per germline. Germline trimming cut 4 bases from V and 6 bases from J; bases unmatched to any gene: 8. The CDR3 sequence: CASSGQGIVDEKLFF. CDR3 in DNA: TGTGCCAGCAGTGGACAGGGCATTGTGGATGAAAAACTGTTTTTT.

This sequence joins TRBV30 and TRBJ2-7; D remains ambiguous. Between the trimmed V and J ends, which lost 5 bases and 1 base, there was a span of 6 bases. CDR3 length equals 11 residues. Germline lookup yields CDR1 GTSNPN and CDR2 SVGIG (reference sequence). CDR3 region: CAWAGSYEQYF. In DNA, the CDR3 is TGTGCCTGGGCCGGATCCTACGAGCAGTACTTC.

The rearrangement links TRBV11-2 to TRBJ1-1; 7 nucleotides match TRBD1. V was clipped by 4 bases and J by 1 base; unmatched bases: 6. The germline V gene encodes CDR1 SGHAT and CDR2 FQNNGV. The CDR3 runs to 15 residues. Here the CDR3 DNA reads TGTGCCAGCAGCTCGACAGGGATTGGGAACACTGAAGCTTTCTTT. This encodes CASSSTGIGNTEAFF.

The V gene is TRBV6-4, the J gene TRBJ2-1; D not resolved. CDR1 is MRHNA, CDR2 SNTAGT, per germline. There are 12 residues in the CDR3. The ends were cut back, 5 bases at V and 11 bases at J, with 13 bases in the middle. Written as DNA, the CDR3 is TGTGCCAGCAGTTTTAGTGGGTCTAAGCAGTTCTTC. Translated: CASSFSGSKQFF.

This clonotype was recorded once. The chain is built from TRBV20-1 and TRBJ1-2, with 9 bases lining up with TRBD1. The trim removed 1 base at V and 7 bases at J, leaving 13 bases unmatched. The CDR3 consists of 16 residues. Per the germline V gene, CDR1 is DFQATT and CDR2 is SNEGSKA (reference sequence). The CDR3, as DNA: TGCAGTGCTAGAGTCGCGGGGACAGGGATAGTGGGTGGCTACACCTTC. Translation: CSARVAGTGIVGGYTF.

CDR3: CASISGIEDTQYF. Here the CDR3 DNA reads TGTGCCAGCATATCTGGGATTGAAGATACGCAGTATTTT. The chain carries TRBV28 and TRBJ2-3; D is uncertain. The CDR3 is 13 amino acids. The V gene's germline CDR1 is MDHEN and CDR2 SYDVKM. V lost 7 bases to trimming and J lost 5 bases, with 13 bases between them. The variable domain in full, with the rest retrieved from reference TRBV28 and TRBJ2-3, is DVKVTQSSRYLVKRTGEKVFLECVQDMDHENMFWYRQDPGLGLRLIYFSYDVKMKEKGDIPEGYSVSREKKERFSLILESASTNQTSMYLCASISGIEDTQYFGPGTRLTVL.

This clonotype was recorded a few times. The rearrangement uses TRBV29-1 and TRBJ2-5; 12 bases align to TRBD1. CDR3 length: 15 amino acids. Germline V lookup: CDR1 SQVTM, CDR2 ANQGSEA. After removal of 7 bases from V and 7 bases from J, the junction contained 13 bases not matched to a gene. CDR3 bases: TGCAGCGCCCAAGGGGGACAGGGGGCTCTTGGGACCCAGTACTTC. This sequence encodes CSAQGGQGALGTQYF.

The CDR3 reads CASSSQLLNEQFF. CDR3 sequence (DNA): TGCGCCAGCAGCTCCCAACTTCTCAATGAGCAGTTCTTC. The chain carries TRBV5-1 and TRBJ2-1; D gene ambiguous. CDR1 and CDR2 from the germline V gene are SGHRS and YFSETQ. The V end was cut by 3 bases, the J end by 6 bases, with 10 bases between. This CDR3 comprises 13 residues.

The CDR3 DNA sequence: TGTGCCAGCAGCCAAGGGAACAGAGGATACTATGGCTACACCTTC. Its protein product is CASSQGNRGYYGYTF. The rearrangement uses TRBV3-1 and TRBJ1-2; D unclear. The CDR3 covers 15 residues. V lost 1 base to trimming and J lost 3 bases, with 12 bases between them. The V gene's germline CDR1 is LGHDT and CDR2 YNNKEL (reference sequence).

This clonotype was detected once. The CDR3 region is CSASPTHSGSYF. CDR3 nucleotide sequence: TGCAGTGCTAGTCCCACCCATAGCGGTTCGTACTTC. The chain carries TRBV20-1 and TRBJ2-7; D may be TRBD2 (6 bases). From germline, CDR1 is DFQATT and CDR2 SNEGSKA (reference sequence). CDR3 size: 12 residues. Trimming removed 3 bases from V and 12 bases from J, with 18 bases in between.

The chain links TRBV6-1 to TRBJ2-7; possibly TRBD1 for D (6 bases). Germline lookup yields CDR1 MNHNS and CDR2 SASEGT. CDR3 length: 14 residues. V was clipped by 10 bases and J by 2 bases, with 18 bases between them. CDR3 DNA: TGTGCCATCCCACCCTCGGGACAAACCTACGAGCAGTACTTC. Translated, it gives CAIPPSGQTYEQYF.

The chain employs TRBV12-3 or TRBV12-4 and TRBJ1-1; TRBD1 might be the D (5 bases). The CDR3 length is 13 residues. The ends were cut back, 7 bases at V and 3 bases at J, with 12 bases in the middle. DNA for the CDR3: TGTGCCAGCACTTTGGACACGGACACTGAAGCTTTCTTT. As protein: CASTLDTDTEAFF.

The chain carries TRBV28 and TRBJ2-1, with D possibly being TRBD2 (5 bases). From germline, CDR1 is MDHEN and CDR2 SYDVKM. CDR3 length: 16 amino acids. V was clipped by 5 bases and J by 0 bases, with 14 bases between them. CDR3 DNA: TGTGCCAGCAGTAATTGGGAGCAGAGCTCCTACAATGAGCAGTTCTTC. This encodes CASSNWEQSSYNEQFF.

This clonotype was counted once. This chain uses TRBV27 with TRBJ2-7; TRBD2 agrees at 9 bases. The CDR3 runs to 15 residues. CDR1 and CDR2 (germline): MNHEY, SMNVEV (reference sequence). The V gene end was trimmed by 5 bases and the J gene end by 0 bases; junction bases not matched to a gene: 5. CDR3 amino acids: CASSLGTSLSYEQYF. The DNA of the CDR3 is TGTGCCAGCAGTCTAGGGACTAGCCTCTCCTACGAGCAGTACTTC.

This rearrangement joins TRBV6-1 to TRBJ1-1, with a possible D match to TRBD1 (5 bases). CDR3 length: 13 amino acids. The V end was cut by 5 bases, the J end by 1 base, with 8 bases between. Germline V gene data show CDR1 as MNHNS and CDR2 as SASEGT. CDR3 bases: TGTGCCAGCAGTAGACAGAGGAACACTGAAGCTTTCTTT. It specifies CASSRQRNTEAFF.

J is TRBJ1-5 and V is TRBV28, with D uncertain. Trimming shortened V by 9 bases and J by 4 bases, and 13 bases separated the two germline ends. The germline CDR1 and CDR2 sequences are MDHEN and SYDVKM. The CDR3 covers 13 residues. CDR3 in DNA: TGTGCCAGTTTTCGGTCGGGTAATCAGCCCCAGCATTTT. This sequence encodes CASFRSGNQPQHF.

The chain employs TRBV20-1 and TRBJ1-2; D remains unclear. Germline-derived CDR1 and CDR2 are DFQATT and SNEGSKA (reference sequence). V was pared by 7 bases and J by 8 bases, with 20 bases between. The CDR3 totals 13 residues. In nucleotides, the CDR3 is TGCAGTGTTGAGGACCTCACCACCGGCGGCTACACCTTC. Translation: CSVEDLTTGGYTF.

The chain couples TRBV6-1 to TRBJ1-1; 8 nucleotides line up with TRBD1. V lost 6 bases to trimming and J lost 0 bases; unmatched junction nucleotides: 9. The V gene's germline CDR1 is MNHNS and CDR2 SASEGT. This CDR3 comprises 16 residues. CDR3 coding DNA: TGTGCCAGCAGGTCCGGGACAGGCCTAATGAACACTGAAGCTTTCTTT. Translation: CASRSGTGLMNTEAFF.

The chain couples TRBV2 to TRBJ2-5, with D possibly matching TRBD2 (5 bases). Germline assignment: CDR1 SNHLY and CDR2 FYNNEI. With 5 bases removed from V and 10 bases from J, the gap between germline ends came to 11 bases. CDR3 length: 11 residues. CDR3 sequence: CASSPFSGQYF. The CDR3 DNA sequence: TGTGCCAGCAGTCCTTTCAGCGGCCAGTACTTC.

The chain uses TRBV6-5 and TRBJ2-1; no clear D gene. CDR1 and CDR2 from the germline V gene are MNHEY and SVGAGI. The CDR3 has 14 amino acids. Trimming removed 5 bases at V and 4 bases at J, with 12 bases between. CDR3 DNA: TGTGCCAGCAGTCCCCCAGGTAGATACAATGAGCAGTTCTTC. Amino acid sequence: CASSPPGRYNEQFF.

V gene TRBV12-3 or TRBV12-4 combines with J gene TRBJ2-1; 10 bases agree with TRBD2. The CDR3 consists of 14 residues. Unmatched junction bases numbered 6, after V lost 5 bases and J lost 8 bases. The CDR3 region is CASSEREGGHEQFF. The CDR3 nucleotides are TGTGCCAGCAGTGAGCGGGAGGGCGGACATGAGCAGTTCTTC.

The V gene is TRBV11-2, the J gene TRBJ2-4; TRBD2 aligns across 10 bases. The germline V gene has CDR1 SGHAT and CDR2 FQNNGV. The CDR3 runs 21 residues. The J segment lost 0 bases and the V segment lost 2 bases, leaving 16 bases of the junction unmatched. CDR3 in DNA: TGTGCCAGCAGCTTAAGCTGGGGGCTAGCGGGAGTGAAACTAGCCAAAAACATTCAGTACTTC. Protein: CASSLSWGLAGVKLAKNIQYF.

The table lists this clonotype with a few counts. The junction does not match germline at one end; this may be a read error. The rearrangement joins TRBV7-7 to TRBJ2-1; 10 nucleotides match TRBD2. Germline CDR1 and CDR2: SSHAT and FNYEAQ (reference sequence). This CDR3 is 15 amino acids long. The CDR3 bases are TGTGCTAGCAGCCCAGGACTAGCGGAATACAATGAGCAGTTCTTC. Its translation is CASSPGLAEYNEQFF.

The chain recombines TRBV9 with TRBJ2-1, with D perhaps given as TRBD1 or TRBD2 (6 bases each). V lost 0 bases and J lost 2, with 12 bases in between. The CDR3 loop spans 16 amino acids. Germline loops: CDR1 SGDLS, CDR2 YYNGEE. The CDR3 DNA reads TGTGCCAGCAGCGTAGGCAGGGGACTTACCTACAATGAGCAGTTCTTC. It yields the protein CASSVGRGLTYNEQFF.

This chain links TRBV11-2 with TRBJ2-5, with 13 bases that match TRBD2. V lost 4 bases to trimming and J lost 3 bases; unmatched junction nucleotides: 11. Looked up from germline, CDR1 is SGHAT and CDR2 is FQNNGV. This CDR3 contains 18 residues. The CDR3 here is CASSWGTSGTGIEETQYF. Written as DNA, the CDR3 is TGTGCCAGCAGCTGGGGGACTAGCGGGACGGGTATCGAAGAGACCCAGTACTTC.